These T cell receptor beta chains were read from a single sample in a study of early T cells in non-severe SARS-CoV-2 infection. TCRdb itself ran the 5' RACE reads through MiXCR, one entry per CDR3 protein. The sample has tens of thousands of distinct CDR3 sequences, roughly a sixth seen once; the top ten hold approximately 12%. Material: whole blood. The receptors stem from an adult who was a healthcare worker with PCR-confirmed SARS-CoV-2 infection or an uninfected control (not recorded which). Each CDR3 is given with its conserved first and last residue. The D gene is left open where the match is weak. Expanded clones are given a class, and other clones once, few, many or no size at all.

D,size,J,V,DNA,CDR3
NA,NA,TRBJ1-2,TRBV10-2,TGCGCCAGCAGTGACAGGAACTTTGGCTACACCTTC,CASSDRNFGYTF
NA,few,TRBJ1-3,TRBV2,TGTGCCAGCAGCGAAAGGGCAGGGGCTGGAAACACCATATATTTT,CASSERAGAGNTIYF
NA,few,TRBJ2-3,TRBV5-5,TGTGCCAGCAGCTCGACTAGCACAGATACGCAGTATTTT,CASSSTSTDTQYF
TRBD2,NA,TRBJ2-1,TRBV3-1,TGTGCCAGCAGCCAAGAGGGAGGGATCAATGAGCAGTTCTTC,CASSQEGGINEQFF
NA,few,TRBJ2-7,TRBV29-1,TGCAGCGTCAGCGACAGCTACGAGCAGTACTTC,CSVSDSYEQYF
TRBD2,NA,TRBJ2-7,TRBV9,TGTGCCAGCAGCGTCGGGGGAGGGAGTCCCTACGAGCAGTACTTC,CASSVGGGSPYEQYF
TRBD1,few,TRBJ2-7,TRBV7-2,TGTGCCAGCAGCTTGGGGACAGGGAACCCCTACGAGCAGTACTTC,CASSLGTGNPYEQYF
NA,few,TRBJ2-5,TRBV10-3,TGTGCCATCGCCGGGATCCAAGAGACCCAGTACTTC,CAIAGIQETQYF
TRBD1,NA,TRBJ2-7,TRBV29-1,TGCAGCGGGGGGGACAGGGACTACGAGCAGTACTTC,CSGGDRDYEQYF
TRBD1,NA,TRBJ1-2,TRBV7-6,TGTGCCAGCAGCAAAGGACAGGGGGCTGTTGGCTACACCTTC,CASSKGQGAVGYTF